This T cell receptor beta chain was profiled in a study of read filtering for tumor transcriptome and immune sequencing. General study findings and limits: Dropping single-read clonotypes raised IR-seq and RNA-seq shared-clonotype correlation.

This library used approximately 390 ng RNA and molecular barcoded adaptors spanning alpha/delta and beta/gamma chains. TCRdb independently ran MiXCR on the reads; one entry per CDR3 protein. The repertoire has some 130,000 distinct CDR3 sequences, less than 15% of them found once; the top ten carry just under 8.5%. This clonotype was recorded many times. Its matching antigen is unknown. CDR1 and CDR2 (germline): MGHRA, YSYEKL. V was pared by 4 bases and J by 3 bases, with 6 bases of the junction left unmatched. The CDR3 covers 14 residues. The origin of this receptor is a donor at least 40 years old with multiple myeloma. The sequencing sample was made of a population of CD138-negative cells sorted from bone marrow. V and J are TRBV4-1 and TRBJ2-7, with TRBD1 identical over 7 bases. CDR3 sequence reads: CASSREQGIYEQYF. In DNA form, the CDR3 reads TGCGCCAGCAGCCGAGAACAGGGGATCTACGAGCAGTACTTC.